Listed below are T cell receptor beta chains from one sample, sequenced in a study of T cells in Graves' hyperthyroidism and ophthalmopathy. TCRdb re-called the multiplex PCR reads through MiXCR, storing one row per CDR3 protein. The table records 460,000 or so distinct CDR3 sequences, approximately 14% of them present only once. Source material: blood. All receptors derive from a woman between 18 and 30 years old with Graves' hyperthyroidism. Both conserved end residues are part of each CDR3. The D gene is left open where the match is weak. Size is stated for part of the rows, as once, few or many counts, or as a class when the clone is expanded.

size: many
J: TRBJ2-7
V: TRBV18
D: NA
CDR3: CASSPEGLREQYF
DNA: TGTGCCAGCTCACCAGAGGGTCTCAGGGAGCAGTACTTC

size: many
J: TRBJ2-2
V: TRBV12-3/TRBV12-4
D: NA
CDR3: CASSLVGEHRSTGELFF
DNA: TGTGCCAGCAGTTTAGTTGGGGAGCACAGGAGCACCGGGGAGCTGTTTTTT

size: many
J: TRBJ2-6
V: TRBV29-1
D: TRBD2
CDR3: CSVEDRSGRVPGANVLTF
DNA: TGCAGCGTTGAAGACCGAAGCGGGAGAGTCCCTGGGGCCAACGTCCTGACTTTC

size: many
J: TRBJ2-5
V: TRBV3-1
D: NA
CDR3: CASSQGAQKYQETQYF
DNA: TGTGCCAGCAGCCAAGGGGCACAGAAGTACCAAGAGACCCAGTACTTC

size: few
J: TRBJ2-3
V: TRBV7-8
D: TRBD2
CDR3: CASSLRDSGSGTDTQYF
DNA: TGTGCCAGCAGCTTAAGGGATAGCGGGAGTGGCACAGATACGCAGTATTTT

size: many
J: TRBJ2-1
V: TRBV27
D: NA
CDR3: CASSSGPAYEQFF
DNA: TGTGCCAGCAGTTCGGGACCCGCGTATGAGCAGTTCTTC

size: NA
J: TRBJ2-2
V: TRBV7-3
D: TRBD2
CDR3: CASSLIAGGLKTGELFF
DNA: TGTGCCAGCAGCTTAATTGCGGGAGGGCTTAAGACCGGGGAGCTGTTTTTT

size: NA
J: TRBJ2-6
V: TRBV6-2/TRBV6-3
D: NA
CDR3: CASSYRGPYSGANVLTF
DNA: TGTGCCAGCAGTTACAGGGGCCCGTACTCTGGGGCCAACGTCCTGACTTTC

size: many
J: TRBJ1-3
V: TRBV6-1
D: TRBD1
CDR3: CASRDRSGNTIYF
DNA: TGTGCCAGCAGGGACAGGTCCGGAAACACCATATATTTT

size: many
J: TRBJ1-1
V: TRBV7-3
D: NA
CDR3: CASNLHGAENTEAFF
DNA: TGTGCCAGCAACCTTCATGGGGCGGAAAACACTGAAGCTTTCTTT

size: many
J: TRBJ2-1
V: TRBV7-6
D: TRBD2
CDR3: CASSLVRLAGSEQFF
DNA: TGTGCCAGCAGCTTAGTCAGACTAGCGGGAAGTGAGCAGTTCTTC

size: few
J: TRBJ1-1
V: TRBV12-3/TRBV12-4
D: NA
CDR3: CAGSLGEAIF
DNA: TGTGCCGGCAGTTTAGGGGAAGCCATCTTT

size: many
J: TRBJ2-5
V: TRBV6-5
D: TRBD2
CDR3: CASSYVGGFETQYF
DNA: TGTGCCAGCAGTTACGTGGGAGGGTTCGAGACCCAGTACTTC

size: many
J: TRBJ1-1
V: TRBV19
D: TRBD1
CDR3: CASQRQGMNTEAFF
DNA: TGTGCCAGTCAGAGACAGGGAATGAACACTGAAGCTTTCTTT

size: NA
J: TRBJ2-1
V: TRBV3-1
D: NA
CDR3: CASSPLLRGHEQFF
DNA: TGTGCCAGCAGCCCTCTATTGCGGGGCCATGAGCAGTTCTTC

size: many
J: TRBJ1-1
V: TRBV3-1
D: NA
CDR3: CASSPDPGTEAFF
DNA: TGTGCCAGCAGCCCGGACCCTGGGACTGAAGCTTTCTTT

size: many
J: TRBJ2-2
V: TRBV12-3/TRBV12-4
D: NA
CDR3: CASSSWGTGELFF
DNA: TGTGCCAGCAGTTCCTGGGGTACCGGGGAGCTGTTTTTT

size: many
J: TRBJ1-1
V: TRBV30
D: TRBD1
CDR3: CAWIDRELEAFF
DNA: TGTGCCTGGATCGACAGGGAGCTTGAAGCTTTCTTT

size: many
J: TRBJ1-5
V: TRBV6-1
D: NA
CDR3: CASPPPQHF
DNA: TGTGCCAGCCCACCACCCCAGCATTTT

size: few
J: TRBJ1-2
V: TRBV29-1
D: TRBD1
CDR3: CSVDPMTGSYGYTF
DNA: TGCAGCGTTGATCCAATGACAGGGAGCTATGGCTACACCTTC

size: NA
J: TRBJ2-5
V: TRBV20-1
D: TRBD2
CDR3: CSARGLAGAMVTQYF
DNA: TGCAGTGCTAGAGGACTAGCGGGAGCAATGGTGACCCAGTACTTC

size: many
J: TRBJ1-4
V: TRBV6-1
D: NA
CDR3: CASSYSPGSSNEKLFF
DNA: TGTGCCAGCAGTTACTCTCCTGGCAGCTCTAATGAAAAACTGTTTTTT

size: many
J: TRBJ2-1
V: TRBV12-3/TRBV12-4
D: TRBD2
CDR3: CASSPISTSGSNEQFF
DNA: TGTGCCAGCAGTCCGATTTCGACTAGCGGGAGTAATGAGCAGTTCTTC

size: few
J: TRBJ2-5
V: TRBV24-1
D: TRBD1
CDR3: CATSDSLNRGRKTQYF
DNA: TGTGCCACCAGTGATTCACTAAACAGGGGTAGGAAGACCCAGTACTTC

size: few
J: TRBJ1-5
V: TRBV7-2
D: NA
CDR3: CASSSRTQGQPQHF
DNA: TGTGCCAGCAGCTCACGGACCCAAGGGCAGCCCCAGCATTTT

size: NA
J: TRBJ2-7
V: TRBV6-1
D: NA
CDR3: CASSWNSGLRYEQYF
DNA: TGTGCCAGCAGTTGGAATAGCGGACTGCGATACGAGCAGTACTTC

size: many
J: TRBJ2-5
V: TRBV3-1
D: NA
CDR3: CASSQEWGLRETQYF
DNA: TGTGCCAGCAGCCAAGAGTGGGGCTTGAGGGAGACCCAGTACTTC

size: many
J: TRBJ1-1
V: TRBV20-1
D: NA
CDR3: CSAAGGGRTEAFF
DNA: TGCAGTGCTGCCGGGGGGGGGAGGACTGAAGCTTTCTTT

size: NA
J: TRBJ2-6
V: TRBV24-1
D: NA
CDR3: CATGGTATSGANVLTF
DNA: TGTGCCACCGGAGGGACAGCAACCTCTGGGGCCAACGTCCTGACTTTC